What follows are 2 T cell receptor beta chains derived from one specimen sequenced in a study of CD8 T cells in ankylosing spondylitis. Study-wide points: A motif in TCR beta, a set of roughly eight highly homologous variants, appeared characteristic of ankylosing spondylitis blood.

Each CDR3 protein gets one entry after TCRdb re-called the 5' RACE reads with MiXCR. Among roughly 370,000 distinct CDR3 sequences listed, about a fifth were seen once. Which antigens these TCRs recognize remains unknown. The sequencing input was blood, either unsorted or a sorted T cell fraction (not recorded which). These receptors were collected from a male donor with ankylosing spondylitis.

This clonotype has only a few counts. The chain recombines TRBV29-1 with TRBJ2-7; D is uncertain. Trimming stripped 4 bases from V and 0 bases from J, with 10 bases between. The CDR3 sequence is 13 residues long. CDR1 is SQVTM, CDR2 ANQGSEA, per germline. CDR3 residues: CSVVSEYSYEQYF. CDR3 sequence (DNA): TGCAGCGTTGTAAGCGAATACTCCTACGAGCAGTACTTC.

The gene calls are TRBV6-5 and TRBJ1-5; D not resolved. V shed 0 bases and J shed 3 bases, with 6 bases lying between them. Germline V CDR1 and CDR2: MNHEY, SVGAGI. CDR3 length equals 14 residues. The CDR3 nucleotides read TGTGCCAGCAGTTACTCGAATTCCAATCAGCCCCAGCATTTT. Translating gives CASSYSNSNQPQHF.